This T cell receptor (beta chain) is drawn from a study of T cells in Graves' hyperthyroidism and ophthalmopathy. The wider study: Staff took peripheral blood when the initial diagnosis was made, before any treatment began. Study-wide findings and caveats: Onset of ophthalmopathy came a median 6.5 months after the model predicted it. The authors' 13 V-J model separated ophthalmopathy from stable hyperthyroidism.

Researchers amplified the TCR beta CDR3 regions from RNA transcripts. The HTBI primer set was used in a first-round RT-PCR of the TCR CDR3. TCRdb re-called the multiplex PCR reads with MiXCR, one entry per CDR3 protein. The sample holds some 510,000 distinct CDR3 sequences, roughly 20% seen once. This clonotype was seen more than once but under ten times. Antigen unknown. J gave up 7 bases and V 5 bases, and 4 bases lay outside the gene matches. This CDR3 spans 12 amino acids. CDR1 SEHNR and CDR2 FQNEAQ come from the germline V gene (reference sequence). Patients counted as stable if ophthalmopathy did not develop within 18 months.

The receptor comes from a man aged 18 to 30 with Graves' hyperthyroidism. Sequenced input: blood. The gene calls are TRBV7-9 and TRBJ1-2; 7 positions match TRBD1. The CDR3 nucleotides are TGTGCCAGCAGCCGAGACAGGGTTGGCTACACCTTC. Translation: CASSRDRVGYTF.